Listed below are T cell receptor beta chains from one sample, sequenced in a study of cytomegalovirus exposure and HLA in healthy donors. Assay: immunoSEQ multiplex PCR; the TCRdb copy retains only in-frame clones and omits some. The data contain approximately 61,000 clones, roughly 74% of them singletons. The sequencing input was PBMCs. The origin of the receptors is a man between 18 and 29 years old in good health and CMV-seropositive. Both conserved end residues are part of each CDR3. A D gene is named only where the DNA matches it firmly. The size entry is marked missing in some rows and otherwise reads once, few, many or a size class.

D gene	V gene	J gene	clone size	CDR3 DNA	CDR3 protein
TRBD1	TRBV5-1	TRBJ1-2	.	TGCGCCAGCAGCGGCGGACAGGGGATGTTTCTTGGCTACACCTTC	CASSGGQGMFLGYTF
TRBD2	TRBV19	TRBJ2-5	.	TGTGCCAGTAGTATGGCGGGGGGAGAGACCCAGTACTTC	CASSMAGGETQYF
.	TRBV19	TRBJ2-5	.	TGTGCCAGCCGCCTTCGGGGTGGAGAGACCCAGTACTTC	CASRLRGGETQYF
.	TRBV9	TRBJ2-5	.	TGTGCCAGCAGCGGGGAGACTCTAACGCGACGCCTCCAAGAGACCCAGTACTTC	CASSGETLTRRLQETQYF
.	TRBV9	TRBJ1-4	.	TGTGCCAGCAGCGTAGACGGGACACCCAACGAAAAACTGTTTTTT	CASSVDGTPNEKLFF
TRBD1	TRBV6-1	TRBJ2-4	.	TGTGCCAGCAGTCGGGACAGGGAAAACATTCAGTACTTC	CASSRDRENIQYF
TRBD1	TRBV11-2	TRBJ1-1	.	TGTGCCAGCAGCAACAGCGGGGACCTAACAGGGGGCGAGGCTGAAGCTTTCTTT	CASSNSGDLTGGEAEAFF
TRBD1	TRBV6-5	TRBJ1-1	.	TGTGCCAGCAGCCCTGACAGGGGGGGGAACACTGAAGCTTTCTTT	CASSPDRGGNTEAFF
.	TRBV28	TRBJ1-5	.	TGTGCCAGCTCGGGATTACGATCTCAGCCCCAGCATTTT	CASSGLRSQPQHF
TRBD1	TRBV6-5	TRBJ2-7	.	TGTGCCAGCAAGAGGACAGGGGTATACGAGCAGTACTTC	CASKRTGVYEQYF
.	TRBV6-5	TRBJ1-5	.	TGTGCCAGCAGTCGGGGTAGGGAGGGCAATCAGCCCCAGCATTTT	CASSRGREGNQPQHF
TRBD1	TRBV19	TRBJ2-2	.	TGTGCCAGTAGTGCAGGGGGGAACACCGGGGAGCTGTTTTTT	CASSAGGNTGELFF
TRBD1	TRBV30	TRBJ1-5	once	TGTGCCTGGTCCGGGACAGGGTACAATCAGCCCCAGCATTTT	CAWSGTGYNQPQHF
TRBD2	TRBV10-3	TRBJ2-3	few	TGTGCCATCAGTGAGGGCGGGGGGGCGAATACGCAGTATTTT	CAISEGGGANTQYF
.	TRBV19	TRBJ2-1	.	TGTGCCAGTAGTATAGAGGAGGAAAACAATGAGCAGTTCTTC	CASSIEEENNEQFF
.	TRBV7-9	TRBJ2-7	.	TGTGCCAGCAGCTTCGGCCTAGCTCCCTACGAGCAGTACTTC	CASSFGLAPYEQYF
.	TRBV18	TRBJ2-3	.	TGTGCCAGCTCACCATCCCTAGCCGGGAGCACAGATACGCAGTATTTT	CASSPSLAGSTDTQYF
.	TRBV4-1	TRBJ1-5	few	TGCGCCAGCAGCCAAGTTGGCGGACTCAATCAGCCCCAGCATTTT	CASSQVGGLNQPQHF
.	TRBV5-1	TRBJ1-1	.	TGCGCCAGCAGCACGGACAGCAACACTGAAGCTTTCTTT	CASSTDSNTEAFF
.	TRBV5-1	TRBJ1-6	.	TGCGCCAGCAGCTCAAACCCTTCAGCGGGGGGGAGCTCCTATAATTCACCCCTCCACTTT	CASSSNPSAGGSSYNSPLHF
.	TRBV28	TRBJ1-1	.	TGTGCCAGCAGTTTGGGCGTCACGAACACTGAAGCTTTCTTT	CASSLGVTNTEAFF
.	TRBV9	TRBJ1-1	.	TGTGCCAGCAGCGTCCGAGTCGGGGAGGGGTCTGAAGCTTTCTTT	CASSVRVGEGSEAFF
TRBD1	TRBV6-6	TRBJ2-5	.	TGTGCCAGCAGTTTACTGGGACAGGGGAGGGAGACCCAGTACTTC	CASSLLGQGRETQYF
TRBD1	TRBV6-4	TRBJ2-1	.	TGTGCCAGCAACTACAACCGGGACAGGGTAGGAAATGAGCAGTTCTTC	CASNYNRDRVGNEQFF
.	TRBV19	TRBJ1-1	.	TGTGCCAGTTGCGAAGGGGACACTGAAGCTTTCTTT	CASCEGDTEAFF
.	TRBV27	TRBJ2-5	few	TGTGCCAGCAGTTCCCGTCGACGGGGAGAGACCCAGTACTTC	CASSSRRRGETQYF
TRBD2	TRBV7-9	TRBJ2-2	.	TGTGCCAGCAGCCCATCGGGACTACCCTACACCGGGGAGCTGTTTTTT	CASSPSGLPYTGELFF
.	TRBV25-1	TRBJ1-2	.	TGTGCCAGCAGTGTACAGGGCGCCCAACTTAGTGGCTACACCTTC	CASSVQGAQLSGYTF
.	TRBV6-1	TRBJ1-5	.	TGTGCCAGCAGTGGGGGGGGGCGGAGTCAGCCCCAGCATTTT	CASSGGGRSQPQHF
.	TRBV7-9	TRBJ2-5	.	TGTGCCAGCAGCTTATACGGGGGAGAGACCCAGTACTTC	CASSLYGGETQYF
.	TRBV6-5	TRBJ1-6	.	TGTGCCAGCTGTTGGAGGGAATCTAATTCACCCCTCCACTTT	CASCWRESNSPLHF
.	TRBV6-1	TRBJ2-1	few	TGTGCCAGCAGGCCGGGACTGAGCTACAATGAGCAGTTCTTC	CASRPGLSYNEQFF
TRBD1	TRBV2	TRBJ1-5	.	TGTGCCAGCAGTGAAAAACGTGGTACAGGGGAAGATCAGCCCCAGCATTTT	CASSEKRGTGEDQPQHF